Presented here are 15 T cell receptor beta chains from one specimen sequenced in a study of cytomegalovirus exposure and HLA in healthy donors. The PCR used 60 Vbeta and 13 Jbeta primers. Only in-frame clones appear in the TCRdb table, and some are missing; sequencing was by immunoSEQ multiplex PCR. Among approximately 160,000 clones listed, roughly 79% were seen once. Sequenced material: PBMCs. The receptors come from a male donor in good health and CMV-seropositive.

This clone was found a few times. The rearrangement joins TRBV4-3 to TRBJ1-4; D possibly corresponds to TRBD1 (5 bases). V lost 0 bases and J lost 6, with 8 bases in between. This CDR3 comprises 14 residues. In germline, CDR1 is LGHNA, CDR2 YSLEER. The CDR3 reads CASSQDSGDEKLFF. The CDR3 DNA follows: TGCGCCAGCAGCCAAGACTCGGGGGATGAAAAACTGTTTTTT.

The chain employs TRBV11-2 and TRBJ2-1; TRBD2 might be the D (5 bases). Germline V CDR1 and CDR2: SGHAT, FQNNGV. The CDR3 is 14 residues long. With 5 bases removed from V and 10 bases from J, the gap between germline ends came to 18 bases. The CDR3 DNA is TGTGCCAGCAGCCAGCAGCTAGCCAGATTCGAGCAGTTCTTC. Its protein is CASSQQLARFEQFF.

The rearrangement links TRBV4-1 to TRBJ2-7; TRBD2 might be the D (5 bases). V was shortened by 3 bases and J by 0 bases, with 15 bases between the two germline ends. CDR3 length: 16 residues. CDR1 and CDR2 from the germline V gene are MGHRA and YSYEKL. CDR3 in amino acids: CASSQKEMGSSYEQYF. The CDR3 DNA reads as TGCGCCAGCAGCCAGAAAGAGATGGGGAGCTCCTACGAGCAGTACTTC.

The V call is TRBV7-9, the J call TRBJ2-7, with D possibly being TRBD2 (5 bases). CDR1 SEHNR and CDR2 FQNEAQ come from the germline V gene (reference sequence). This CDR3 spans 14 amino acids. V lost 5 bases to trimming and J lost 7 bases, with 18 bases between them. The CDR3 DNA reads TGTGCCAGCAGCCTACAGCCCCCCCGGAGGGAGCAGTACTTC. Translation: CASSLQPPRREQYF.

This rearrangement joins TRBV30 to TRBJ2-3, with TRBD2 identical over 9 bases. The CDR3 contains 16 residues. Germline CDR1 is GTSNPN and CDR2 is SVGIG (reference sequence). Losses at the gene ends were 3 bases for V and 1 base for J; bases not matched to a gene: 8. CDR3 amino acids: CAWSDYIAGGTDTQYF. The CDR3, as DNA: TGTGCCTGGAGCGACTACATAGCGGGGGGCACAGATACGCAGTATTTT.

The chain couples TRBV18 to TRBJ2-2; 10 bases are shared with TRBD1. Germline-derived CDR1 and CDR2 are KGHSH and LQKENI. The CDR3 runs 16 residues. Unmatched junction bases numbered 10, after V lost 6 bases and J lost 6 bases. For the CDR3, the DNA is TGTGCCAGCTCGACGTCGGGGACAGGGGAGGCCGGGGAGCTGTTTTTT. This sequence encodes CASSTSGTGEAGELFF. Together with reference TRBV18 and TRBJ2-2, the CDR3 gives the full variable domain: NAGVMQNPRHLVRRRGQEARLRCSPMKGHSHVYWYRQLPEEGLKFMVYLQKENIIDESGMPKERFSAEFPKEGPSILRIQQVVRGDSAAYFCASSTSGTGEAGELFFGEGSRLTVL.

This chain connects TRBV7-9 to TRBJ1-3; D is unclear. The CDR3 totals 14 residues. The germline V and J ends were trimmed by 2 bases and 2 bases, with 7 bases remaining between them. CDR1 and CDR2 from the germline V gene are SEHNR and FQNEAQ (reference sequence). This chain's CDR3 is CASSLREAGNTIYF. The CDR3 coding sequence is TGTGCCAGCAGCTTACGGGAGGCTGGAAACACCATATATTTT.

This clone was picked up one time. The V and J genes are TRBV25-1 and TRBJ2-7; 8 positions agree with TRBD1. V was pared by 5 bases and J by 0 bases, with 6 bases of the junction left unmatched. The CDR3 loop spans 15 amino acids. CDR1 is MGHDK, CDR2 SYGVNS, per germline. The CDR3 sequence: CASSSRTGNSYEQYF. For the CDR3, the DNA is TGTGCCAGCAGTTCCCGGACAGGGAACTCCTACGAGCAGTACTTC.

This clone was seen a few times. The chain employs TRBV5-5 and TRBJ1-5, with 7 positions matching TRBD1. This CDR3 contains 15 residues. The germline CDR1 and CDR2 sequences are SGHKS and YYEKEE (reference sequence). V dropped 0 bases and J dropped 7; count of bases not matched to a gene: 7. The CDR3 reads CASSLAGQQNQPQHF. In DNA form, the CDR3 reads TGTGCCAGCAGCTTGGCGGGACAGCAGAACCAGCCCCAGCATTTT.

The rearrangement joins TRBV15 to TRBJ1-4; perhaps TRBD1 as D (5 bases). In germline, CDR1 is LNHNV, CDR2 YYDKDF (reference sequence). The ends were cut back, 1 base at V and 4 bases at J, with 7 bases in the middle. The CDR3 contains 14 residues. As DNA, the CDR3 is TGTGCCACCAGCAGAGTAGGGGTTAATGAAAAACTGTTTTTT. Residues: CATSRVGVNEKLFF.

CDR3 sequence reads: CASSYSRGGYEQYF. CDR3 bases: TGTGCCAGCAGTTACTCGCGGGGGGGCTACGAGCAGTACTTC. The V gene is TRBV6-5, the J gene TRBJ2-7, with TRBD2 identical over 9 bases. CDR1 and CDR2 from the germline V gene are MNHEY and SVGAGI. With 0 bases clipped from V and 3 bases from J, the junction kept 0 bases outside the gene matches. The CDR3 runs to 14 residues.

This chain uses TRBV13 with TRBJ1-1, with TRBD1 matching 7 bases. CDR1 and CDR2 from the germline V gene are PRHDT and FYEKMQ (reference sequence). V lost 8 bases, J lost 1 base, and 7 bases stayed unmatched. There are 14 residues in the CDR3. As DNA, the CDR3 is TGTGCCAGCGGAAGGACAGGATGGAACACTGAAGCTTTCTTT. Protein: CASGRTGWNTEAFF. The full variable domain, with the rest looked up from reference TRBV13 and TRBJ1-1, is AAGVIQSPRHLIKEKRETATLKCYPIPRHDTVYWYQQGPGQDPQFLISFYEKMQSDKGSIPDRFSAQQFSDYHSELNMSSLELGDSALYFCASGRTGWNTEAFFGQGTRLTVV.

Comments on this clone: Other DNA variants within this sample encode the same CDR3. This chain's CDR3 is CAWSTTGGQETQYF. CDR3 nucleotide sequence: TGTGCCTGGAGTACCACAGGGGGTCAAGAGACCCAGTACTTC. V usage is TRBV30 and J usage is TRBJ2-5; 8 bases agree with TRBD1. The J segment lost 2 bases and the V segment lost 2 bases, leaving 4 bases of the junction unmatched. Germline CDR1 GTSNPN, CDR2 SVGIG (reference sequence). The CDR3 has 14 residues.

J is TRBJ2-2 and V is TRBV7-6, with 11 bases aligning to TRBD2. Losses at the gene ends were 5 bases for V and 1 base for J; bases not matched to a gene: 3. The CDR3 has 16 residues. Per the germline V gene, CDR1 is SGHVS and CDR2 is FNYEAQ. CDR3 nucleotide sequence: TGTGCCAGCAGCCCGCTAGCGGGGGGGAACACCGGGGAGCTGTTTTTT. This codes for CASSPLAGGNTGELFF.

This chain connects TRBV5-4 to TRBJ2-7, with 7 nucleotides matching TRBD1. This CDR3 comprises 13 residues. V lost 4 bases, J lost 3 bases, and 4 bases stayed unmatched. Germline V gives CDR1 SGHNT, CDR2 YYREEE (reference sequence). CDR3 coding DNA: TGTGCCAGCAGCATGGGACAGTTCTACGAGCAGTACTTC. It translates to CASSMGQFYEQYF.